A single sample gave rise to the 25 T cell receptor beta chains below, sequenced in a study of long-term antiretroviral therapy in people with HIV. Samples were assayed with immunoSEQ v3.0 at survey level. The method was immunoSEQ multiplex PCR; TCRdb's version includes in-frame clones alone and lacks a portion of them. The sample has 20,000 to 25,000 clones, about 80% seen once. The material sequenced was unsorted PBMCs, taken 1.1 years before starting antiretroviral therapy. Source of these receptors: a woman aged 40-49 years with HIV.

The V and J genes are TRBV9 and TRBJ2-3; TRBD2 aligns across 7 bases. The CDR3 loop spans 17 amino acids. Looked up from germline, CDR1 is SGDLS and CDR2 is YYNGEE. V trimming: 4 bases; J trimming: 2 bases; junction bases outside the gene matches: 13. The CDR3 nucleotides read TGTGCCAGCAGCTACTTGAGCGGGGCTATACTCACAGATACGCAGTATTTT. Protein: CASSYLSGAILTDTQYF.

CDR3 in DNA: TGTGCCAGCAGGCGACGGCGACATAGCAATCAGCCCCAGCATTTT. Its translation: CASRRRRHSNQPQHF. The chain links TRBV14 to TRBJ1-5; D is unclear. Germline V gene sequence: CDR1 SGHDN, CDR2 FVKESK. The ends were cut back, 6 bases at V and 0 bases at J, with 12 bases in the middle. The CDR3 consists of 15 residues.

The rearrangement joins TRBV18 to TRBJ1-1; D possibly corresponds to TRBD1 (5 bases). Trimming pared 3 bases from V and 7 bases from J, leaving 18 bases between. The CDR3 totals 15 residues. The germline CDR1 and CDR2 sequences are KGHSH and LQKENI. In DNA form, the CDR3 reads TGTGCCAGCTCACCGGAGAGGGACGGGGCTTATGAAGCTTTCTTT. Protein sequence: CASSPERDGAYEAFF.

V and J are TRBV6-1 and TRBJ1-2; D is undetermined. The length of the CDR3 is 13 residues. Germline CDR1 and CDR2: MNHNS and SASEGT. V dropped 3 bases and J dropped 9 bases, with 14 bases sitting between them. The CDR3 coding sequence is TGTGCCAGCAGTGATGACATCGTAAGAAGCTACACCTTC. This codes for CASSDDIVRSYTF.

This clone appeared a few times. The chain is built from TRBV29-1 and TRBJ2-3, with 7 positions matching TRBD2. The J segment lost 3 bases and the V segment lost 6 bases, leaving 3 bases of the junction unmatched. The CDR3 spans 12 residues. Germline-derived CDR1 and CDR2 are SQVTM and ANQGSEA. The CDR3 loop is CSVGRVTDTQYF. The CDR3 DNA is TGCAGCGTGGGGAGGGTGACAGATACGCAGTATTTT.

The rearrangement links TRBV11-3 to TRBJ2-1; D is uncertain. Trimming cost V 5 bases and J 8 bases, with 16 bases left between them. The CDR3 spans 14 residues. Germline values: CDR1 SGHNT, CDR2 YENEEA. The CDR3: CASSPTPRTHEQFF. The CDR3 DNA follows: TGTGCCAGCAGCCCGACACCCAGAACCCATGAGCAGTTCTTC.

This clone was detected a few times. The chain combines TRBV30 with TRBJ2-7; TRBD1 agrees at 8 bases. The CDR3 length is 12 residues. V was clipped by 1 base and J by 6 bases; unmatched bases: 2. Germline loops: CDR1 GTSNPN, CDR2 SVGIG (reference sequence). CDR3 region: CAWSDRGFEQYF. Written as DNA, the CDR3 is TGTGCCTGGAGTGACAGGGGGTTCGAGCAGTACTTC.

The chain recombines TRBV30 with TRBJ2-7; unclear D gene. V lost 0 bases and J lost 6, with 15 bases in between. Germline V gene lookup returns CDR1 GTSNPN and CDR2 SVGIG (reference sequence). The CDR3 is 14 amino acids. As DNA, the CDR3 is TGTGCCTGGAGTGTAGGTGGCACTGGTTCCGAGCAGTACTTC. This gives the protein CAWSVGGTGSEQYF.

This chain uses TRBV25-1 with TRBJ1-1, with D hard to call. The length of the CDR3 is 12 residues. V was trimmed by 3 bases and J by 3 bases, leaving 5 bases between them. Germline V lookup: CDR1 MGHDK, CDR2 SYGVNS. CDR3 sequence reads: CASSDLHTEAFF. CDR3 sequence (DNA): TGTGCCAGCAGTGATCTGCACACTGAAGCTTTCTTT.

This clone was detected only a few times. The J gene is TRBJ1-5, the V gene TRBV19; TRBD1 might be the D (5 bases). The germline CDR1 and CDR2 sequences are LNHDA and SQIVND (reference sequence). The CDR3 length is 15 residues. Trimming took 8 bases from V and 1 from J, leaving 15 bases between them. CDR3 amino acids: CASDAGGRSNQPQHF. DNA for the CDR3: TGTGCCAGTGATGCCGGGGGAAGGAGCAATCAGCCCCAGCATTTT.

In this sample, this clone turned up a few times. In DNA form, the CDR3 reads TGTGCCTGGAGTCCGGGACTCAATTCACCCCTCCACTTT. This translates into CAWSPGLNSPLHF. V gene TRBV30 combines with J gene TRBJ1-6; D might be TRBD1 (5 bases). The CDR3 length is 13 residues. Trimming shortened V by 2 bases and J by 7 bases, and 9 bases separated the two germline ends. Germline V gene lookup returns CDR1 GTSNPN and CDR2 SVGIG (reference sequence).

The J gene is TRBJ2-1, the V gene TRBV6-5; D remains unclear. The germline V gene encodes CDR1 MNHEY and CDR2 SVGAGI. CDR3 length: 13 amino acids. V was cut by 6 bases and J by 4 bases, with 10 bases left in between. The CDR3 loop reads CASSSPGYNEQFF. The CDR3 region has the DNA TGTGCCAGCAGCTCCCCCGGGTACAATGAGCAGTTCTTC.

The CDR3 DNA sequence: TGTGCCAGCAGAGGGACAGGGATTAACTATGGCTACACCTTC. Translation: CASRGTGINYGYTF. The chain carries TRBV6-5 and TRBJ1-2; TRBD1 agrees at 9 bases. Unmatched junction bases numbered 3, after V lost 6 bases and J lost 1 base. The CDR3 is 14 residues long. Germline V gene data show CDR1 as MNHEY and CDR2 as SVGAGI.

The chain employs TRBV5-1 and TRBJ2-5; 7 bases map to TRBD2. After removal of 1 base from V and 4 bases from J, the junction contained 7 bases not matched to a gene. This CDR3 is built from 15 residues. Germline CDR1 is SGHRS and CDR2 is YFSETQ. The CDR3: CASSLIGSGIETQYF. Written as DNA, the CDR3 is TGCGCCAGCAGCTTGATAGGGAGCGGGATAGAGACCCAGTACTTC.

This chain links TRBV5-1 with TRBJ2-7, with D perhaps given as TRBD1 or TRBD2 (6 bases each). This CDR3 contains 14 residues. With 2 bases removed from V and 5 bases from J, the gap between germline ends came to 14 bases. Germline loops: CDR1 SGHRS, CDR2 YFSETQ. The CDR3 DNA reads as TGCGCCAGCAGCTTAGGGGGGAAAGTCCACGAGCAGTACTTC. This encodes CASSLGGKVHEQYF. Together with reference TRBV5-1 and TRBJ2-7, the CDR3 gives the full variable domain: KAGVTQTPRYLIKTRGQQVTLSCSPISGHRSVSWYQQTPGQGLQFLFEYFSETQRNKGNFPGRFSGRQFSNSRSEMNVSTLELGDSALYLCASSLGGKVHEQYFGPGTRLTVT.

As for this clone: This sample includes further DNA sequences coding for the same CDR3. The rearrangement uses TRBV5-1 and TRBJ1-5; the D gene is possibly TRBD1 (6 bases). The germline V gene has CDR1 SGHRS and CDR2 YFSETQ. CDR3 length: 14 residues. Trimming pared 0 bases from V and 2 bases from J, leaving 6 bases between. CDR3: CASSLAGGNQPQHF. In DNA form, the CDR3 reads TGCGCCAGCAGCTTGGCAGGGGGCAATCAGCCCCAGCATTTT.

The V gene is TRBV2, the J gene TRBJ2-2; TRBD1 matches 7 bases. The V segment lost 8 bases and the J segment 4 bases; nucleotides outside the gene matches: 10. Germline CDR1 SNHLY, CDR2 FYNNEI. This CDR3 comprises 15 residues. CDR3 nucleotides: TGTGCCAGCCAGAAGACAGGGATGTTCACCGGGGAGCTGTTTTTT. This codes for CASQKTGMFTGELFF.

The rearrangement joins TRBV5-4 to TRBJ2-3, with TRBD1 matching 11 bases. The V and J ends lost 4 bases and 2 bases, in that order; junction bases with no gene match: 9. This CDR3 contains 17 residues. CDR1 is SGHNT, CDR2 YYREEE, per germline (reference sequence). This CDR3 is CASSLGTGGLFTDTQYF. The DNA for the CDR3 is TGTGCCAGCAGCCTTGGGACAGGGGGATTATTCACAGATACGCAGTATTTT.

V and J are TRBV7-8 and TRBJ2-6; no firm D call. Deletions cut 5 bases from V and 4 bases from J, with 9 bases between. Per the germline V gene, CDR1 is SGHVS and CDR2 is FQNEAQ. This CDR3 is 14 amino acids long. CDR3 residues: CASSRYSGANVLTF. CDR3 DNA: TGTGCCAGCAGCCGTTACTCGGGGGCCAACGTCCTGACTTTC.

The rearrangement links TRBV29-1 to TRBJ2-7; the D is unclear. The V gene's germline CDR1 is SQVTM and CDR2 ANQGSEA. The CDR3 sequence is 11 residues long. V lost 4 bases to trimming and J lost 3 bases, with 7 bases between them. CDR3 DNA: TGCAGCGTTGCGCTGAGCTACGAGCAGTACTTC. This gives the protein CSVALSYEQYF.

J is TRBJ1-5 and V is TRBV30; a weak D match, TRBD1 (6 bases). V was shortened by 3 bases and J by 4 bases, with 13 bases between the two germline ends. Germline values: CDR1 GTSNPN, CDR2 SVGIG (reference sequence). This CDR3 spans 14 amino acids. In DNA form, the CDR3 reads TGTGCCTGGAGCCTCAGGGGAGTGAATCAGCCCCAGCATTTT. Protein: CAWSLRGVNQPQHF.

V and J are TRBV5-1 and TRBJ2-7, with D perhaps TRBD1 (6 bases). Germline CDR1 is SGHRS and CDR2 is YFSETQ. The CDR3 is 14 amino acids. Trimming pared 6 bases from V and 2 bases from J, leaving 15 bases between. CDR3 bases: TGCGCCAGCAAAAGGGACACCTTAACCTACGAGCAGTACTTC. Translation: CASKRDTLTYEQYF.

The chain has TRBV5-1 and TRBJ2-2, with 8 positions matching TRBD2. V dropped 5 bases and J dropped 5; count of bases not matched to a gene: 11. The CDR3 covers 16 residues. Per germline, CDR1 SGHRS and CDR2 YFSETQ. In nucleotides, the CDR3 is TGCGCCAGCAGTTTTGGACTAGCCGGAGGGACCGGGGAGCTGTTTTTT. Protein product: CASSFGLAGGTGELFF.

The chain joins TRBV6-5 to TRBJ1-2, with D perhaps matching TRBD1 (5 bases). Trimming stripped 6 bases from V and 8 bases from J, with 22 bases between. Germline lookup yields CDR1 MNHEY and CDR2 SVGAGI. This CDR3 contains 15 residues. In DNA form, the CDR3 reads TGTGCCAGCAGCTATAGACAGTTCGCTTCCATGGGCTACACCTTC. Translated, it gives CASSYRQFASMGYTF.

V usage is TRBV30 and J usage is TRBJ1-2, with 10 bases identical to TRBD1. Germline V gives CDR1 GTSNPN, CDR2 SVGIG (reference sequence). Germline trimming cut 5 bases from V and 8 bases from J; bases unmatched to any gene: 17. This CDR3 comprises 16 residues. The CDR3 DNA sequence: TGTGCCTGGGATCTAATTTTCGGGACAGGGGACCTCGGCTACACCTTC. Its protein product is CAWDLIFGTGDLGYTF.